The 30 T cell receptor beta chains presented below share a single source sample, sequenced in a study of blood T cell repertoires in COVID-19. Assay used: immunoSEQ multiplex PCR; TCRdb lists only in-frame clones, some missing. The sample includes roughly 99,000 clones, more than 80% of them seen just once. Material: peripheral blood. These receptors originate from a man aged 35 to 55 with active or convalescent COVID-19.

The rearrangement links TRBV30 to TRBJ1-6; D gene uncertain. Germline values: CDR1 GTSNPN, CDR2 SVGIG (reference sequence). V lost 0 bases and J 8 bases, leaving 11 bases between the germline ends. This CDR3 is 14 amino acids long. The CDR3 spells CAWSVGRTHSPLHF. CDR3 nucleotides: TGTGCCTGGAGTGTTGGCCGCACCCATTCACCCCTCCACTTT. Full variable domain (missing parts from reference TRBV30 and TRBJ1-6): SQTIHQWPATLVQPVGSPLSLECTVEGTSNPNLYWYRQAAGRGLQLLFYSVGIGQISSEVPQNLSASRPQDRQFILSSKKLLLSDSGFYLCAWSVGRTHSPLHFGNGTRLTVT.

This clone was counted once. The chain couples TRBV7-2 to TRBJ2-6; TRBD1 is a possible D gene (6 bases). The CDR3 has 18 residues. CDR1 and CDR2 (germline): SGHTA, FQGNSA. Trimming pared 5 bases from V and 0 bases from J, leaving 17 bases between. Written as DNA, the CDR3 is TGTGCCAGCAGCCTTAGCAGGGGCGTTTACTCTGGGGCCAACGTCCTGACTTTC. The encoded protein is CASSLSRGVYSGANVLTF. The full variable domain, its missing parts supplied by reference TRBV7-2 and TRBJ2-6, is GAGVSQSPSNKVTEKGKDVELRCDPISGHTALYWYRQSLGQGLEFLIYFQGNSAPDKSGLPSDRFSAERTGGSVSTLTIQRTQQEDSAVYLCASSLSRGVYSGANVLTFGAGSRLTVL.

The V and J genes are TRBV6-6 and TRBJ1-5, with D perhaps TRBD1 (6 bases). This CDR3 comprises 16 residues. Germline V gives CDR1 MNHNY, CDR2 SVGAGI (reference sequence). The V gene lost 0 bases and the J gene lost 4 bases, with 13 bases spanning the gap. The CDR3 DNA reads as TGTGCCAGCAGTTACTCGAGTATGGGGGCAAATCAGCCCCAGCATTTT. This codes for CASSYSSMGANQPQHF.

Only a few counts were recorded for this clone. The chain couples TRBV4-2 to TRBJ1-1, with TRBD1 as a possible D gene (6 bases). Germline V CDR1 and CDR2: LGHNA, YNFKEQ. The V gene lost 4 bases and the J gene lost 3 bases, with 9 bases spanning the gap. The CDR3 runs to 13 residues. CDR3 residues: CASSPRQDTEAFF. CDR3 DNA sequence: TGTGCCAGCAGCCCGCGACAGGACACTGAAGCTTTCTTT.

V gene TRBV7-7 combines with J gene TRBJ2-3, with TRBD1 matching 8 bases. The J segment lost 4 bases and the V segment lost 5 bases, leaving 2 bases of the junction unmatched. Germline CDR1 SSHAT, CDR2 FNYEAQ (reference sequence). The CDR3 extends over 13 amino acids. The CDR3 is CASSEQGADTQYF. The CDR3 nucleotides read TGTGCCAGCAGCGAACAGGGGGCAGATACGCAGTATTTT.

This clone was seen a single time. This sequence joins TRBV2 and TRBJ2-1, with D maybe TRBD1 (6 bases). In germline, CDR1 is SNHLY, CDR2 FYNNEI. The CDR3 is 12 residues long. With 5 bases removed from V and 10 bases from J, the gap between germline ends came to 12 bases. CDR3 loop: CASSLNRDEQFF. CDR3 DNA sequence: TGTGCCAGCAGTCTAAACAGGGACGAGCAGTTCTTC.

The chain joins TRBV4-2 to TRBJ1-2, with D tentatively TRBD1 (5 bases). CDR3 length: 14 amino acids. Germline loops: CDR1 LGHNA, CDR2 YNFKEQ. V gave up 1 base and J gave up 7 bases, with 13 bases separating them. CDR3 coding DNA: TGTGCCAGCAGCCAAGTAGTGACAGAAAGTGGCTACACCTTC. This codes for CASSQVVTESGYTF.

CDR3 nucleotides: TGTGCCAGCGGCTCCCGGGACAGGGCGAGTTATGGCTACACCTTC. Translation: CASGSRDRASYGYTF. This chain connects TRBV28 to TRBJ1-2; TRBD1 agrees at 9 bases. The CDR3 sequence is 15 residues long. Germline values: CDR1 MDHEN, CDR2 SYDVKM. The V and J ends lost 8 bases and 5 bases, in that order; junction bases with no gene match: 12.

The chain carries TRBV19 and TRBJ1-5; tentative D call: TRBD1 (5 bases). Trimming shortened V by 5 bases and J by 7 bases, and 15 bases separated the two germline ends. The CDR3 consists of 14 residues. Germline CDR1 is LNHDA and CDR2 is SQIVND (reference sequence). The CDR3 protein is CASSPGGLQQPQHF. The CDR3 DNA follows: TGTGCCAGTAGTCCCGGGGGTCTTCAACAGCCCCAGCATTTT.

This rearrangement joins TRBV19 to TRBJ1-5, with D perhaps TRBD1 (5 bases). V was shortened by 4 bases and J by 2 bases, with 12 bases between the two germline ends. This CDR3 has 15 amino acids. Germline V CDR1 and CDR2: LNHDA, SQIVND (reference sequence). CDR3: CASSRGGPRNQPQHF. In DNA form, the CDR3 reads TGTGCCAGTAGTAGGGGCGGCCCGCGCAATCAGCCCCAGCATTTT.

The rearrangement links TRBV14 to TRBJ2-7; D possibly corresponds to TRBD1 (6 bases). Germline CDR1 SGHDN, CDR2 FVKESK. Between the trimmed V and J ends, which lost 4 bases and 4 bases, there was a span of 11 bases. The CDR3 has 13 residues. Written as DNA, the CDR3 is TGTGCCAGCAGCCTCCGGGACATATACGAGCAGTACTTC. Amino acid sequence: CASSLRDIYEQYF. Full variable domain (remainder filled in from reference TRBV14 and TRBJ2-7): EAGVTQFPSHSVIEKGQTVTLRCDPISGHDNLYWYRRVMGKEIKFLLHFVKESKQDESGMPNNRFLAERTGGTYSTLKVQPAELEDSGVYFCASSLRDIYEQYFGPGTRLTVT.

The CDR3 here is CASSFEGGTYNEQFF. The CDR3 DNA is TGTGCCAGCAGCTTTGAGGGGGGGACCTACAATGAGCAGTTCTTC. The chain employs TRBV7-2 and TRBJ2-1, with D perhaps TRBD2 (7 bases). CDR3 size: 15 residues. The V gene's germline CDR1 is SGHTA and CDR2 FQGNSA. The V and J ends lost 3 bases and 2 bases respectively, with 11 bases between them.

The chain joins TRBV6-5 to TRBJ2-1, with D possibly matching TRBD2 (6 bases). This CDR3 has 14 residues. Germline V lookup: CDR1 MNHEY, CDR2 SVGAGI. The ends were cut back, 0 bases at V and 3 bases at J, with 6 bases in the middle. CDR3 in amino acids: CASSYSGGYNEQFF. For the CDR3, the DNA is TGTGCCAGCAGTTACTCGGGGGGCTACAATGAGCAGTTCTTC.

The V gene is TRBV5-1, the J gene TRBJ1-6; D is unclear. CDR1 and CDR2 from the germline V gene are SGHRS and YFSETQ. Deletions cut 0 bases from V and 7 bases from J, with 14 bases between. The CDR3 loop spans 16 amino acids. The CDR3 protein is CASSLDRRDGNSPLHF. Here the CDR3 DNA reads TGCGCCAGCAGCTTGGACCGTCGGGATGGCAATTCACCCCTCCACTTT.

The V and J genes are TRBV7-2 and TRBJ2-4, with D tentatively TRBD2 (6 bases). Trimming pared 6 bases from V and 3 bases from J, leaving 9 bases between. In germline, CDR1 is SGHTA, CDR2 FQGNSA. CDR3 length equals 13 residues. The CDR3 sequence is CASRWGDKNIQYF. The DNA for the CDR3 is TGTGCCAGCAGATGGGGGGACAAAAACATTCAGTACTTC.

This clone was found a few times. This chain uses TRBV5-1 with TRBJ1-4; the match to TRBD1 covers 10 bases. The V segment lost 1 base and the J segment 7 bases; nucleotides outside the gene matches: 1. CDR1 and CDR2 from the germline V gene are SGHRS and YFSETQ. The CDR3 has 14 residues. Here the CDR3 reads CASSLWDRGEKLFF. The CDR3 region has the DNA TGCGCCAGCAGCTTGTGGGACAGGGGTGAAAAACTGTTTTTT.

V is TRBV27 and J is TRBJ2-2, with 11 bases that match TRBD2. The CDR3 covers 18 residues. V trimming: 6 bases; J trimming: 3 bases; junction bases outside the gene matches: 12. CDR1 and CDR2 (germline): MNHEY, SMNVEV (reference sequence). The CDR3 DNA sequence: TGTGCCAGCAGACTGGGACTACTAGCGGGAGCGCACACCGGGGAGCTGTTTTTT. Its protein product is CASRLGLLAGAHTGELFF.

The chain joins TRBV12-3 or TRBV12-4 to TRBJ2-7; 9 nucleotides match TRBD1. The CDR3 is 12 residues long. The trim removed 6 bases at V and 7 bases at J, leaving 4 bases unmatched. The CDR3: CASSPTGGEQYF. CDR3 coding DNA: TGTGCCAGCAGCCCGACAGGGGGAGAGCAGTACTTC.

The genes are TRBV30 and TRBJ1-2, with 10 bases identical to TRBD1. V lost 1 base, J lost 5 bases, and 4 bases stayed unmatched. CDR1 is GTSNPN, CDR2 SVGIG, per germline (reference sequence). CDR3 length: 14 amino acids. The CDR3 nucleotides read TGTGCCTGGAGTGCAGACAGGGGGCGTTATGGCTACACCTTC. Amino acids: CAWSADRGRYGYTF.

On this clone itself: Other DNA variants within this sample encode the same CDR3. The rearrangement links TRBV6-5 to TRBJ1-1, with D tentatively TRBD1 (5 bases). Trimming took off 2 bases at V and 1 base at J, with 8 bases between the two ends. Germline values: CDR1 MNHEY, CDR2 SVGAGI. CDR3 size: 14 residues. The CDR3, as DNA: TGTGCCAGCAGTTACGTCGGACAGAACACTGAAGCTTTCTTT. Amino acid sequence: CASSYVGQNTEAFF.

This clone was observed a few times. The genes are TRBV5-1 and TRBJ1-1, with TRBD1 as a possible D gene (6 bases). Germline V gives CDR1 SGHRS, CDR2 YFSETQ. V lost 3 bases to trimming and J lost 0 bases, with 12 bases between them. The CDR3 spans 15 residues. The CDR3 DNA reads TGCGCCAGCAGCTCGAAGACAGGCATGAACACTGAAGCTTTCTTT. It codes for CASSSKTGMNTEAFF.

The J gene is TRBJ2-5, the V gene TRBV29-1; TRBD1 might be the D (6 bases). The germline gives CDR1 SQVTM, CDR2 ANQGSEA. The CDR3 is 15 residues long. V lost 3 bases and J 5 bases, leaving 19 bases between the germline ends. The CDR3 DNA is TGCAGCGTTGATGGGCGGGCGAGGCAGGGGGAGACCCAGTACTTC. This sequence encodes CSVDGRARQGETQYF. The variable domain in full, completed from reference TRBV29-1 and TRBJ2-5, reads SAVISQKPSRDICQRGTSLTIQCQVDSQVTMMFWYRQQPGQSLTLIATANQGSEATYESGFVIDKFPISRPNLTFSTLTVSNMSPEDSSIYLCSVDGRARQGETQYFGPGTRLLVL.

The CDR3 loop is CASGLGTGARTEAFF. CDR3 DNA sequence: TGTGCCAGCGGCTTGGGGACAGGGGCGAGAACTGAAGCTTTCTTT. The chain has TRBV28 and TRBJ1-1; 10 bases match TRBD1. Germline values: CDR1 MDHEN, CDR2 SYDVKM. The CDR3 loop spans 15 amino acids. V shed 8 bases and J 5 bases; nucleotides not matched to a gene: 11. Together with reference TRBV28 and TRBJ1-1, the CDR3 gives the full variable domain: DVKVTQSSRYLVKRTGEKVFLECVQDMDHENMFWYRQDPGLGLRLIYFSYDVKMKEKGDIPEGYSVSREKKERFSLILESASTNQTSMYLCASGLGTGARTEAFFGQGTRLTVV.

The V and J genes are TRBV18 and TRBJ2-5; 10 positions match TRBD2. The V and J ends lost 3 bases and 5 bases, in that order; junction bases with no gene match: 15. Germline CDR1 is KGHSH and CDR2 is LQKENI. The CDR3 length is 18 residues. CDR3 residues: CASSPRPPRGLARETQYF. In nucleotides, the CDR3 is TGTGCCAGCTCACCGAGGCCCCCTCGGGGACTAGCGAGGGAGACCCAGTACTTC.

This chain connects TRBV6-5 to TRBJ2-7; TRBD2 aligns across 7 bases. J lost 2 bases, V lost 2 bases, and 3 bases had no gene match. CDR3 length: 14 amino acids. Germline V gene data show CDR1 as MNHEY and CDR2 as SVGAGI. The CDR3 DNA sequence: TGTGCCAGCAGTTACAGCGGGGCAGCCTACGAGCAGTACTTC. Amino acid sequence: CASSYSGAAYEQYF.

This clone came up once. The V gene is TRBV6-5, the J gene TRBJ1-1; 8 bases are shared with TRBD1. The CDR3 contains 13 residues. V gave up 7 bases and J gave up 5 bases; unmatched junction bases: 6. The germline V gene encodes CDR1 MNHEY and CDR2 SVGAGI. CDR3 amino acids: CASNSRGRTEAFF. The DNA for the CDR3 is TGTGCCAGCAATTCCAGGGGGCGGACTGAAGCTTTCTTT.

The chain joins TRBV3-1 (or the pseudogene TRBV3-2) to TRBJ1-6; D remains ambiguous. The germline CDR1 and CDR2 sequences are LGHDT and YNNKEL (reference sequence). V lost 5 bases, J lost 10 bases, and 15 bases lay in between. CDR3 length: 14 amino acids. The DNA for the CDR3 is TGTGCCAGCAGCGAAAGCGGGTATTACTCACCCCTCCACTTT. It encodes CASSESGYYSPLHF.

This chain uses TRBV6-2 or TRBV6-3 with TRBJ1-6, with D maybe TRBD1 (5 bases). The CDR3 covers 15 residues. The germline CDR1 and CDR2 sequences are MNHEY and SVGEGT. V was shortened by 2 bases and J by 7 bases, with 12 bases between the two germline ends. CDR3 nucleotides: TGTGCCAGCAGTTACGTTGCAGGGTCGAATTCACCCCTCCACTTT. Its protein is CASSYVAGSNSPLHF.

The CDR3 DNA sequence: TGTGCCAGCAGTTTATCGGGCAGGGGGCCTCAGCCCCAGCATTTT. Protein sequence: CASSLSGRGPQPQHF. The chain employs TRBV27 and TRBJ1-5; 8 positions agree with TRBD1. From germline, CDR1 is MNHEY and CDR2 SMNVEV (reference sequence). V shed 0 bases and J 6 bases; nucleotides not matched to a gene: 4. This CDR3 region has 15 residues.

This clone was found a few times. CDR3 region: CASSVTPGVVQPQHF. CDR3 DNA: TGTGCCAGTAGTGTTACACCAGGGGTCGTTCAGCCCCAGCATTTT. The rearrangement joins TRBV19 to TRBJ1-5, with D tentatively TRBD1 (6 bases). With 5 bases removed from V and 6 bases from J, the gap between germline ends came to 17 bases. CDR3 length: 15 amino acids. Germline V gives CDR1 LNHDA, CDR2 SQIVND (reference sequence).